The sample holds one count of the clone carrying this TCR beta chain. This entry belongs to a study of blood T cell repertoires in COVID-19. Sequenced by immunoSEQ multiplex PCR; TCRdb stores in-frame clones only, minus some. The sample consists of about 14,000 clones, around 89% of them appearing once. V shed 10 bases, J shed 2 bases, and the junction held 17 bases outside the gene matches. CDR1 is LNHDA and CDR2 is SQIVND in the germline V gene (reference sequence). The CDR3 totals 16 residues. The V gene is TRBV19, the J gene TRBJ2-7; 7 bases map to TRBD1. This clonotype was obtained from a man aged 50-59 years with active COVID-19. Sequenced input: peripheral blood. CDR3 residues: CATHRTGTSATYEQYF. The CDR3 region has the DNA TGTGCCACCCACAGGACAGGAACCTCTGCTACCTACGAGCAGTACTTC.